Following are 17 T cell receptor beta chains from one sample sequenced in a study of Graves' ophthalmopathy and Graves' hyperthyroidism. Investigators amplified TCR beta CDR3 regions from RNA transcripts. Following a first-round RT-PCR that used HTBI primers, a second-round multiplex PCR was carried out. A single record per CDR3 protein comes from TCRdb applying MiXCR to the multiplex PCR reads. The sample contains hundreds of thousands of distinct CDR3 sequences, 35% to 50% of which appear only once. The specimen sequenced was peripheral blood. The receptor set was obtained from an adult man with Graves' ophthalmopathy.

This clonotype was recorded a few times. The chain links TRBV9 to TRBJ2-7; no firm D call. The V and J ends lost 4 bases and 2 bases respectively, with 22 bases between them. The CDR3 is 17 residues long. CDR1 and CDR2 from the germline V gene are SGDLS and YYNGEE. This CDR3 reads CASSQDRPNPYTYEQYF. CDR3 sequence (DNA): TGTGCCAGCAGCCAAGATCGGCCAAACCCATATACCTACGAGCAGTACTTC. The full variable domain, in which reference TRBV9 and TRBJ2-7 provide the parts outside the CDR3, is DSGVTQTPKHLITATGQRVTLRCSPRSGDLSVYWYQQSLDQGLQFLIQYYNGEERAKGNILERFSAQQFPDLHSELNLSSLELGDSALYFCASSQDRPNPYTYEQYFGPGTRLTVT.

This chain links TRBV29-1 with TRBJ1-2; 8 nucleotides line up with TRBD1. The CDR3 has 11 residues. CDR1 is SQVTM and CDR2 is ANQGSEA in the germline V gene. The CDR3: CSWTGSSGYTF. In DNA, the CDR3 is TGCAGTTGGACAGGGTCGAGTGGCTACACCTTC.

In the case of this clonotype: Germline is not matched at one junction end, which may reflect a read error. V gene TRBV5-1 combines with J gene TRBJ1-5; D gene ambiguous. The germline V gene encodes CDR1 SGHRS and CDR2 YFSETQ. The CDR3 runs to 13 residues. The DNA for the CDR3 is TGCGCCAGCAGCTTGGGGTGGGATCAGCCCCGGCATTTT. This codes for CASSLGWDQPRHF. Variable domain in full (rest from reference TRBV5-1 and TRBJ1-5): KAGVTQTPRYLIKTRGQQVTLSCSPISGHRSVSWYQQTPGQGLQFLFEYFSETQRNKGNFPGRFSGRQFSNSRSEMNVSTLELGDSALYLCASSLGWDQPRHFGDGTRLSIL.

The chain combines TRBV5-5 with TRBJ2-5; 8 bases agree with TRBD2. J lost 1 base, V lost 2 bases, and 10 bases had no gene match. The germline gives CDR1 SGHKS, CDR2 YYEKEE (reference sequence). The CDR3 spans 17 residues. CDR3 sequence: CASSFLLVSGAQETQYF. The CDR3 region has the DNA TGTGCCAGCAGCTTTCTCCTAGTTAGCGGGGCCCAAGAGACCCAGTACTTC. The complete variable domain, with remaining parts taken from reference TRBV5-5 and TRBJ2-5, reads DAGVTQSPTHLIKTRGQQVTLRCSPISGHKSVSWYQQVLGQGPQFIFQYYEKEERGRGNFPDRFSARQFPNYSSELNVNALLLGDSALYLCASSFLLVSGAQETQYFGPGTRLLVL.

At least ten counts were recorded for this clonotype. The rearrangement joins TRBV19 to TRBJ1-2; D gene ambiguous. CDR1 and CDR2 from the germline V gene are LNHDA and SQIVND (reference sequence). The CDR3 runs 13 residues. Deletions cut 0 bases from V and 3 bases from J, with 5 bases between. The CDR3: CASSIDRYYGYTF. The CDR3 DNA reads as TGTGCCAGTAGTATAGACAGATACTATGGCTACACCTTC.

At least ten counts were recorded for this clonotype. The rearrangement links TRBV2 to TRBJ1-5; D gene ambiguous. The CDR3 contains 16 residues. V was cut by 0 bases and J by 9 bases, with 18 bases left in between. From germline, CDR1 is SNHLY and CDR2 FYNNEI. Written as DNA, the CDR3 is TGTGCCAGCAGTGAAGCGCTTAGTAACGGAAAGGGGCCCCAGCATTTT. Translation: CASSEALSNGKGPQHF.

This clonotype turned up a few times. V gene TRBV11-1 combines with J gene TRBJ2-7; tentatively, D is TRBD1 (5 bases). The germline CDR1 and CDR2 sequences are SGHAT and FQDESV (reference sequence). CDR3 length: 15 residues. Trimming cost V 1 base and J 4 bases, with 14 bases left between them. CDR3 in DNA: TGTGCCAGCAGCTTAGGGCGGAGTGGGGCGTACGAGCAGTACTTC. Translating gives CASSLGRSGAYEQYF.

The chain recombines TRBV10-3 with TRBJ1-5; 9 bases line up with TRBD1. Germline lookup yields CDR1 ENHRY and CDR2 SYGVKD. The CDR3 has 18 amino acids. V lost 5 bases, J lost 9 bases, and 20 bases stayed unmatched. The DNA of the CDR3 is TGTGCCATCAGTCCGATTCAACGCTTGACAGGGGGGAGAGGGCCCCAGCATTTT. It translates to CAISPIQRLTGGRGPQHF.

Comments on this clonotype: Mismatch with germline at one junction end may stem from a read error. V usage is TRBV2 and J usage is TRBJ1-2; D is uncertain. Germline CDR1 SNHLY, CDR2 FYNNEI. The length of the CDR3 is 14 residues. The CDR3 spells CASSPDPGNYGYTF. The CDR3 DNA reads as TGCGCCAGCAGCCCAGATCCCGGGAACTATGGCTACACCTTC.

Note on this clonotype: A single base separates this from a much larger clone, so it may be a read error. The chain employs TRBV10-3 and TRBJ2-2; a weak D match, TRBD2 (5 bases). Trimming pared 4 bases from V and 1 base from J, leaving 7 bases between. The CDR3 sequence is 14 residues long. Germline V gene sequence: CDR1 ENHRY, CDR2 SYGVKD. Written as DNA, the CDR3 is TGTGCCATCAGTGCAGGAGGGAACACCGGGGAGCTGTTTTTT. The encoded protein is CAISAGGNTGELFF.

Of note for this clonotype: This may arise from a read error, as a much more abundant clone is one base away. The chain links TRBV5-1 to TRBJ2-2; D is possibly TRBD1 (5 bases). Trimming took off 2 bases at V and 5 bases at J, with 7 bases between the two ends. Germline V CDR1 and CDR2: SGHRS, YFSETQ. There are 13 residues in the CDR3. The CDR3 DNA is TGCGCCAGCAGCTTTGGACAAACCGGGGAGCTGTTTTTT. It translates to CASSFGQTGELFF.

To note about this clonotype: At one end the junction does not follow the germline gene, possibly because of a read error. V usage is TRBV24-1 and J usage is TRBJ2-3; 7 bases agree with TRBD2. CDR3 size: 15 residues. The V gene's germline CDR1 is KGHDR and CDR2 SFDVKD. The CDR3 coding sequence is TGTGCCACCTGTGATAATAGCGGGAGCACAGATACGCAGTATTTT. Protein: CATCDNSGSTDTQYF.

This clonotype occurred many times. The rearrangement joins TRBV10-3 to TRBJ2-7, with D possibly called TRBD1 or TRBD2 (5 bases each). Germline CDR1 ENHRY, CDR2 SYGVKD. CDR3 length equals 13 residues. The V end was cut by 3 bases, the J end by 7 bases, with 13 bases between. CDR3 sequence (DNA): TGTGCCATCAGTGACCCGGGGACGTGGGAGCAGTACTTC. This codes for CAISDPGTWEQYF.

The chain is built from TRBV7-3 and TRBJ2-5; TRBD2 agrees at 9 bases. The ends lost 6 bases at V and 3 bases at J; junction bases unmatched: 11. From germline, CDR1 is SGHTA and CDR2 FQGTGA. The CDR3 contains 16 residues. The CDR3: CASSLRAGGPKETQYF. CDR3 nucleotides: TGTGCCAGCAGTCTCAGAGCGGGAGGCCCAAAAGAGACCCAGTACTTC.

In this sample, this clonotype turned up many times. The CDR3 sequence: CASRGSGPAYGYTF. The CDR3 DNA sequence: TGTGCCAGCAGGGGTTCGGGGCCCGCCTATGGCTACACCTTC. V usage is TRBV2 and J usage is TRBJ1-2; TRBD1 might be the D (5 bases). Germline CDR1 SNHLY, CDR2 FYNNEI. The CDR3 runs to 14 residues. V was trimmed by 6 bases and J by 4 bases, leaving 15 bases between them. Full variable domain (rest looked up from reference TRBV2 and TRBJ1-2): EPEVTQTPSHQVTQMGQEVILRCVPISNHLYFYWYRQILGQKVEFLVSFYNNEISEKSEIFDDQFSVERPDGSNFTLKIRSTKLEDSAMYFCASRGSGPAYGYTFGSGTRLTVV.

This clonotype was recorded at least ten times. The V call is TRBV5-6, the J call TRBJ1-5; no clear D gene. Germline V gene data show CDR1 as SGHDT and CDR2 as YYEEEE. CDR3 length equals 13 residues. V was trimmed by 1 base and J by 3 bases, leaving 5 bases between them. CDR3 DNA: TGTGCCAGCAGCTTGTACGCCAATCAGCCCCAGCATTTT. As protein: CASSLYANQPQHF.

The V call is TRBV7-9, the J call TRBJ1-3; 9 nucleotides match TRBD1. The V gene's germline CDR1 is SEHNR and CDR2 FQNEAQ (reference sequence). With 5 bases clipped from V and 4 bases from J, the junction kept 6 bases outside the gene matches. CDR3 length: 15 residues. The CDR3 here is CASSLRQGDGNTIYF. In DNA, the CDR3 is TGTGCCAGCAGCCTCCGACAGGGGGACGGAAACACCATATATTTT.